This T cell receptor (beta chain) originates from a study of cytomegalovirus exposure and HLA in healthy donors. V lost 3 bases, J lost 5 bases, and 5 bases stayed unmatched. This CDR3 region has 14 residues. Germline assignment: CDR1 SGHTA and CDR2 FQGNSA. PCR primers comprised 60 Vbeta and 13 Jbeta primers. The repertoire was sequenced with immunoSEQ multiplex PCR; TCRdb's copy has only in-frame clones and lacks some. The table includes about 63,000 clones, around 73% detected once. This TCR was recovered from a man aged 50 to 60 in good health and CMV-seronegative. Sequenced sample: PBMCs. The chain links TRBV7-2 to TRBJ2-7; 9 bases fit TRBD2. CDR3 sequence reads: CASSLAGGYHEQYF. Written as DNA, the CDR3 is TGTGCCAGCAGCTTGGCGGGGGGGTACCACGAGCAGTACTTC.